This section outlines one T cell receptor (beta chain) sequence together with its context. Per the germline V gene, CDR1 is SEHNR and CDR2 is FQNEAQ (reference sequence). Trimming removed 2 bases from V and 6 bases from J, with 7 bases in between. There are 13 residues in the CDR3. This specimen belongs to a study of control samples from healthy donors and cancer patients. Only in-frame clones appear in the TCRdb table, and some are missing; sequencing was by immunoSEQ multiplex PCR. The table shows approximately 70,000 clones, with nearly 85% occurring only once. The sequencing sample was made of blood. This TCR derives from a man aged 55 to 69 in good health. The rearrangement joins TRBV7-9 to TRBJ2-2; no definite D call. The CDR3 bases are TGTGCCAGCAGCTTAAGCGCTGCCGGGGAGCTGTTTTTT. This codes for CASSLSAAGELFF.